This passage covers 2 T cell receptor beta chains from one sample sequenced in a study of cytomegalovirus exposure and HLA in healthy donors. Researchers ran the PCR with 60 Vbeta and 13 Jbeta primers. Clones were read by immunoSEQ multiplex PCR, and TCRdb kept only the in-frame ones, dropping some. This table holds about 100,000 clones, about four fifths found once. Sequenced: PBMCs. These receptors came from a woman in her thirties or forties in good health and CMV-seronegative.

The rearrangement joins TRBV27 to TRBJ2-7, with TRBD1 identical over 8 bases. Germline V gene data show CDR1 as MNHEY and CDR2 as SMNVEV (reference sequence). This CDR3 has 15 residues. Trimming took 3 bases from V and 3 from J; bases not matched to a gene: 7. The CDR3 sequence: CASSFTGTGLYEQYF. In nucleotides, the CDR3 is TGTGCCAGCAGTTTCACCGGGACAGGCCTCTACGAGCAGTACTTC.

The chain couples TRBV5-1 to TRBJ2-3; D is unresolved. Per germline, CDR1 SGHRS and CDR2 YFSETQ. V lost 5 bases and J lost 2, with 9 bases in between. There are 13 residues in the CDR3. CDR3 DNA sequence: TGCGCCAGCAGGATCGCAGACACAGATACGCAGTATTTT. Translating gives CASRIADTDTQYF.